Following are 13 T cell receptor beta chains from one sample sequenced in a study of regulatory T cells in long-lasting Graves disease. Arm-PCR with iRepertoire HTBI primers amplified the CDR3 regions for these TCR beta libraries. TCRdb itself ran the multiplex PCR reads through MiXCR, one entry per CDR3 protein. Of approximately 440,000 distinct CDR3 sequences listed, 23% are singletons. As to time point: persistent/refractory GD, antithyroid drugs over 5 years with positive TRAb. Generation of the TCR library employed RNA extracted from PBMCs. The sample was peripheral blood mononuclear cells (PBMCs), taken when the disease was refractory, from a patient treated with antithyroid drugs. The source is a female donor with Graves disease.

This clonotype was seen many times. V gene TRBV7-6 combines with J gene TRBJ1-2; TRBD1 agrees at 7 bases. Unmatched junction bases numbered 6, after V lost 2 bases and J lost 3 bases. CDR3 length: 15 residues. CDR1 and CDR2 (germline): SGHVS, FNYEAQ. The CDR3 coding sequence is TGTGCCAGCAGCTTATACGCAGGGGGTGACTATGGCTACACCTTC. Its protein is CASSLYAGGDYGYTF.

This chain uses TRBV6-1 with TRBJ2-7; D perhaps matches TRBD1 (5 bases). Germline CDR1 and CDR2: MNHNS and SASEGT. There are 17 residues in the CDR3. Trimming cost V 0 bases and J 3 bases, with 18 bases left between them. In nucleotides, the CDR3 is TGTGCCAGCAGTGAAGCGCGTTTAGGGGTCCAGAGCTACGAGCAGTACTTC. It encodes CASSEARLGVQSYEQYF.

The chain is built from TRBV24-1 and TRBJ2-1; TRBD1 is a possible D gene (6 bases). V lost 3 bases and J lost 10, with 12 bases in between. This CDR3 is built from 13 residues. Germline-derived CDR1 and CDR2 are KGHDR and SFDVKD. For the CDR3, the DNA is TGTGCCACCAGTGATAGCCACAGGGTAGAGCAGTTCTTC. It encodes CATSDSHRVEQFF.

This chain connects TRBV3-1 to TRBJ1-1; 9 nucleotides align to TRBD1. With V trimmed by 4 bases and J by 6 bases, 6 bases remained unmatched. This CDR3 has 14 amino acids. Germline V gene sequence: CDR1 LGHDT, CDR2 YNNKEL (reference sequence). The CDR3 DNA reads TGTGCCAGCAGCCGGGGGGACAGGGTCGCTGAAGCTTTCTTT. It codes for CASSRGDRVAEAFF. Supplemented by reference TRBV3-1 and TRBJ1-1, the full variable domain reads DTAVSQTPKYLVTQMGNDKSIKCEQNLGHDTMYWYKQDSKKFLKIMFSYNNKELIINETVPNRFSPKSPDKAHLNLHINSLELGDSAVYFCASSRGDRVAEAFFGQGTRLTVV.

This clonotype was detected many times. J is TRBJ2-1 and V is TRBV2; tentatively, D is TRBD1 (6 bases). The CDR3 runs to 15 residues. Germline values: CDR1 SNHLY, CDR2 FYNNEI. The ends were cut back, 4 bases at V and 1 base at J, with 11 bases in the middle. The CDR3 DNA is TGTGCCAGCAGTGGAGGGGGTTCGTCCTACAATGAGCAGTTCTTC. Translating it yields CASSGGGSSYNEQFF.

The rearrangement joins TRBV15 to TRBJ2-7; a weak D match, TRBD2 (5 bases). Deletions cut 2 bases from V and 2 bases from J, with 10 bases between. Germline CDR1 reads LNHNV; CDR2 reads YYDKDF (reference sequence). The CDR3 totals 14 residues. CDR3 coding DNA: TGTGCCACCAGCAGACCCCCCGGGGCCTACGAGCAGTACTTC. Translation: CATSRPPGAYEQYF.

The chain has TRBV29-1 and TRBJ2-6; no clear D. The V gene's germline CDR1 is SQVTM and CDR2 ANQGSEA. The CDR3 is 15 residues long. Trimming took 4 bases from V and 0 from J, leaving 10 bases between them. The CDR3 DNA is TGCAGCGTTGCGTTAGGGTTCTCTGGGGCCAACGTCCTGACTTTC. Protein: CSVALGFSGANVLTF.

This chain connects TRBV11-2 to TRBJ2-7, with D hard to call. Germline loops: CDR1 SGHAT, CDR2 FQNNGV. CDR3 length: 13 residues. V lost 3 bases, J lost 5 bases, and 11 bases lay in between. The CDR3, as DNA: TGTGCCAGCAGCTTCCCCCTTACACACGAGCAGTACTTC. Residues: CASSFPLTHEQYF.

Concerning this clonotype itself: This may be a read error, as it is one base from a much larger clone. V gene TRBV11-2 combines with J gene TRBJ1-1; D remains unclear. Germline CDR1 reads SGHAT; CDR2 reads FQNNGV. This CDR3 contains 13 residues. DNA of the CDR3: TGTGCCAGCAGGAGGGTCCGTAGGCTCGAAGCTTCCTTT. Translation gives CASRRVRRLEASF.

The chain is built from TRBV9 and TRBJ2-7; the match to TRBD2 covers 9 bases. Looked up from germline, CDR1 is SGDLS and CDR2 is YYNGEE. The V segment lost 0 bases and the J segment 3 bases; nucleotides outside the gene matches: 10. This CDR3 is built from 17 residues. The CDR3 loop is CASSVGTSGFKYYEQYF. In DNA, the CDR3 is TGTGCCAGCAGCGTAGGCACTAGCGGGTTTAAGTACTACGAGCAGTACTTC. Using reference TRBV9 and TRBJ2-7 for the parts outside the CDR3, the full variable domain is DSGVTQTPKHLITATGQRVTLRCSPRSGDLSVYWYQQSLDQGLQFLIQYYNGEERAKGNILERFSAQQFPDLHSELNLSSLELGDSALYFCASSVGTSGFKYYEQYFGPGTRLTVT.

This chain connects TRBV27 to TRBJ2-3; D uncertain. Trimming cost V 7 bases and J 6 bases, with 17 bases left between them. CDR1 and CDR2 from the germline V gene are MNHEY and SMNVEV (reference sequence). The CDR3 totals 14 residues. DNA for the CDR3: TGTGCCAGCACAAGAGGCAATTCTTGGGATACGCAGTATTTT. Encoded protein: CASTRGNSWDTQYF.

At least ten counts were recorded for this clonotype. As DNA, the CDR3 is TGTGCCACCCACCTGACGGGGGGCCTGACTAACTATGGCTACACCTTC. It specifies CATHLTGGLTNYGYTF. The chain joins TRBV2 to TRBJ1-2, with D possibly TRBD1 on 6 matching bases. Trimming removed 10 bases from V and 0 bases from J, with 21 bases in between. CDR3 length equals 16 residues. The germline CDR1 and CDR2 sequences are SNHLY and FYNNEI.

There are a few counts of this clonotype. The junction differs from germline at one of its ends, possibly a read error. The V gene is TRBV28, the J gene TRBJ1-5, with TRBD1 matching 7 bases. The CDR3 runs 16 residues. Germline V CDR1 and CDR2: MDHEN, SYDVKM. The CDR3 coding sequence is TGTGCCGGCAGTCCCCCCGGACAGGTTAGCAATCAGCCCCAGCATTTT. It yields the protein CAGSPPGQVSNQPQHF.